The 18 T cell receptor beta chains below all came from one sample that was sequenced in a study of blood T cell repertoires in COVID-19. The protocol was immunoSEQ multiplex PCR, while the TCRdb copy is restricted to in-frame clones and leaves out a portion. The sample includes 150,000 to 200,000 clones, around 91% of them seen just once. Sample: PBMCs or T cells enriched from blood (not recorded which). These receptors were taken from a woman aged 18-29 years who had recovered from COVID-19.

The chain is built from TRBV11-2 and TRBJ1-1; D is ambiguous. Looked up from germline, CDR1 is SGHAT and CDR2 is FQNNGV. This CDR3 contains 17 residues. V was trimmed by 1 base and J by 2 bases, leaving 17 bases between them. The CDR3 DNA reads TGTGCCAGCAGCTTAGGGGCATGGAGAGGGCTTAACACTGAAGCTTTCTTT. Amino acids: CASSLGAWRGLNTEAFF.

The V gene is TRBV28, the J gene TRBJ1-6, with D possibly TRBD1 on 6 matching bases. CDR3 size: 14 residues. V was clipped by 2 bases and J by 9 bases, with 11 bases between them. The germline gives CDR1 MDHEN, CDR2 SYDVKM. The CDR3 reads CASSLEVRGSPLHF. The CDR3, as DNA: TGTGCCAGCAGTTTAGAAGTCAGGGGTTCACCCCTCCACTTT.

The gene calls are TRBV21-1 and TRBJ1-1; the table's D call, TRBD1, has no DNA check behind it. TRBV21-1 is classified as a pseudogene. The CDR3 is made up of 15 amino acids. In DNA form, the CDR3 reads TGTGCCAGCAGCAAAGCTGGAACAGAAAACACTGAAGCTTTCTTT. Translating gives CASSKAGTENTEAFF.

This clone was seen once. The V and J genes are TRBV10-3 and TRBJ2-7, with a tentative D call TRBD1 (5 bases). The CDR3 covers 17 residues. Trimming removed 4 bases at V and 2 bases at J, with 21 bases between. CDR1 and CDR2 from the germline V gene are ENHRY and SYGVKD. CDR3 sequence (DNA): TGTGCCATCAGTGGGGGTACACAGGAGAATAGAGCCTACGAGCAGTACTTC. Translated, it gives CAISGGTQENRAYEQYF.

The V call is TRBV6-1, the J call TRBJ1-5; D is ambiguous. Germline values: CDR1 MNHNS, CDR2 SASEGT. The CDR3 covers 16 residues. With 2 bases removed from V and 6 bases from J, the gap between germline ends came to 17 bases. CDR3 region: CASSESEEGGGQPQHF. The CDR3 DNA reads TGTGCCAGCAGTGAATCTGAAGAAGGAGGAGGTCAGCCCCAGCATTTT.

V usage is TRBV19 and J usage is TRBJ1-2; 8 positions match TRBD1. There are 12 residues in the CDR3. Germline assignment: CDR1 LNHDA and CDR2 SQIVND (reference sequence). Losses at the gene ends were 6 bases for V and 8 bases for J; bases not matched to a gene: 5. CDR3 coding DNA: TGTGCCAGTAGCATCGGACAGGGCGGCTACACCTTC. Protein product: CASSIGQGGYTF.

The rearrangement uses TRBV28 and TRBJ2-1, with a tentative D call TRBD2 (5 bases). The CDR3 spans 13 residues. Germline CDR1 is MDHEN and CDR2 is SYDVKM. Trimming pared 6 bases from V and 8 bases from J, leaving 14 bases between. CDR3 coding DNA: TGTGCCAGCAGCTCATCGGGGTTCTATGAGCAGTTCTTC. It translates to CASSSSGFYEQFF.

This clone has just one count. The V and J genes are TRBV5-4 and TRBJ2-3; 7 bases are a match to TRBD2. This CDR3 region has 16 residues. Per germline, CDR1 SGHNT and CDR2 YYREEE (reference sequence). V shed 6 bases, J shed 5 bases, and the junction held 15 bases outside the gene matches. CDR3 nucleotide sequence: TGTGCCAGCACCAGCCCCCCAGGACTAGGGGTAGATACGCAGTATTTT. It yields the protein CASTSPPGLGVDTQYF.

The chain couples TRBV7-3 to TRBJ2-3, with 10 bases lining up with TRBD1. The CDR3 runs to 17 residues. Germline V gives CDR1 SGHTA, CDR2 FQGTGA. V dropped 4 bases and J dropped 4; count of bases not matched to a gene: 11. Written as DNA, the CDR3 is TGTGCCAGCAGCTCTCCTACGACAGGGGGCTCTTCAGATACGCAGTATTTT. Its translation is CASSSPTTGGSSDTQYF. Full variable domain (outside the CDR3, taken from reference TRBV7-3 and TRBJ2-3): GAGVSQTPSNKVTEKGKYVELRCDPISGHTALYWYRQSLGQGPEFLIYFQGTGAADDSGLPNDRFFAVRPEGSVSTLKIQRTERGDSAVYLCASSSPTTGGSSDTQYFGPGTRLTVL.

The chain is built from TRBV11-3 and TRBJ2-7; 9 bases map to TRBD2. This CDR3 spans 16 amino acids. After removal of 1 base from V and 5 bases from J, the junction contained 9 bases not matched to a gene. Germline CDR1 is SGHNT and CDR2 is YENEEA. The DNA of the CDR3 is TGTGCCAGCAGCTTAGTGTTAGCGGGAGTTGTAAACGAGCAGTACTTC. Translating it yields CASSLVLAGVVNEQYF. Full variable domain (missing parts from reference TRBV11-3 and TRBJ2-7): EAGVVQSPRYKIIEKKQPVAFWCNPISGHNTLYWYLQNLGQGPELLIRYENEEAVDDSQLPKDRFSAERLKGVDSTLKIQPAELGDSAVYLCASSLVLAGVVNEQYFGPGTRLTVT.

This chain uses TRBV18 with TRBJ2-1; no clear D gene. The length of the CDR3 is 14 residues. Germline lookup yields CDR1 KGHSH and CDR2 LQKENI. The ends were cut back, 3 bases at V and 7 bases at J, with 13 bases in the middle. CDR3 in DNA: TGTGCCAGCTCACCGGTCCCCAGATGGAATGAGCAGTTCTTC. Translated: CASSPVPRWNEQFF.

The chain joins TRBV11-3 to TRBJ1-1; 10 bases align to TRBD1. Trimming took 6 bases from V and 4 from J; bases not matched to a gene: 11. Germline loops: CDR1 SGHNT, CDR2 YENEEA. The length of the CDR3 is 16 residues. CDR3 nucleotides: TGTGCCAGCAGTTCAGTCCAGGACAGGGGGGGCACTGAAGCTTTCTTT. Translating it yields CASSSVQDRGGTEAFF.

J is TRBJ2-6 and V is TRBV27; D gene unclear. V gave up 4 bases and J gave up 1 base, with 14 bases separating them. Germline V gene data show CDR1 as MNHEY and CDR2 as SMNVEV (reference sequence). The CDR3 totals 17 residues. CDR3 DNA: TGTGCCAGCAGTTGGAACGGGTTGTCGTCTGGGGCCAACGTCCTGACTTTC. It codes for CASSWNGLSSGANVLTF.

The chain joins TRBV27 to TRBJ1-1, with D possibly matching TRBD1 (5 bases). The CDR3 has 15 residues. Germline CDR1 is MNHEY and CDR2 is SMNVEV (reference sequence). Trimming took off 5 bases at V and 1 base at J, with 14 bases between the two ends. Written as DNA, the CDR3 is TGTGCCAGCAGTCAAGCCGCAGGGCGGAACACTGAAGCTTTCTTT. It specifies CASSQAAGRNTEAFF.

The chain has TRBV5-1 and TRBJ2-1; 12 positions match TRBD2. The V and J ends lost 7 bases and 7 bases, in that order; junction bases with no gene match: 15. CDR1 is SGHRS, CDR2 YFSETQ, per germline. The CDR3 is 17 residues long. The CDR3 bases are TGCGCCAGCCACGGACTAGCGGGGTCCCGAGGTCGGAATGAGCAGTTCTTC. This encodes CASHGLAGSRGRNEQFF.

The chain joins TRBV28 to TRBJ1-2; tentative D call: TRBD1 (5 bases). V lost 5 bases to trimming and J lost 4 bases, with 23 bases between them. Germline values: CDR1 MDHEN, CDR2 SYDVKM. CDR3 length equals 17 residues. The CDR3 DNA reads as TGTGCCAGCAGTCCCGGGGGACTGGGCAACCAGGCCTATGGCTACACCTTC. Translated: CASSPGGLGNQAYGYTF.

The chain couples TRBV28 to TRBJ1-5; D not resolved. Trimming removed 5 bases at V and 5 bases at J, with 10 bases between. CDR1 is MDHEN and CDR2 is SYDVKM in the germline V gene. The CDR3 sequence is 13 residues long. The CDR3 nucleotides read TGTGCCAGCAGTCTGGGGAGTTATCAGCCCCAGCATTTT. Its translation: CASSLGSYQPQHF.

V gene TRBV4-1 combines with J gene TRBJ2-2; 12 positions agree with TRBD2. Germline CDR1 and CDR2: MGHRA and YSYEKL. The CDR3 is 16 amino acids. V shed 6 bases, J shed 5 bases, and the junction held 7 bases outside the gene matches. CDR3 amino acids: CASRSLAGGRTGELFF. The DNA of the CDR3 is TGCGCCAGCAGGAGCCTAGCGGGAGGGCGGACCGGGGAGCTGTTTTTT.